These 15 T cell receptor beta chains were all obtained from the same sample, sequenced in a study of T cells in Graves' hyperthyroidism and ophthalmopathy. Amplified TCR beta CDR3 regions derived from RNA transcripts. First-round RT-PCR of the TCR CDR3 relied on the HTBI primer set. TCRdb reprocessed the multiplex PCR reads via MiXCR and lists one record per CDR3 protein. The table records more than 550,000 distinct CDR3 sequences, 45% of them present only once. Material for sequencing was peripheral blood or thyroid tissue (not recorded which). The source of these receptors is an adult man with Graves' disease, either hyperthyroidism or ophthalmopathy (not recorded which).

This clonotype was seen a few times. The genes are TRBV7-2 and TRBJ1-2, with 8 bases aligning to TRBD1. Trimming at V came to 5 bases and at J to 1 base, leaving 12 bases not matched to a gene. CDR1 is SGHTA, CDR2 FQGNSA, per germline. CDR3 size: 17 residues. CDR3 nucleotide sequence: TGTGCCAGCAGCGCAAGGACAGGGAGGGTCATTAACTATGGCTACACCTTC. Amino acid sequence: CASSARTGRVINYGYTF.

The V and J genes are TRBV6-5 and TRBJ2-5; 7 nucleotides match TRBD2. Trimming took 5 bases from V and 2 from J; bases not matched to a gene: 5. CDR3 length: 14 residues. Germline V gene data show CDR1 as MNHEY and CDR2 as SVGAGI. The CDR3 DNA reads as TGTGCCAGCAGTAACTGGGGGGGGCAAGAGACCCAGTACTTC. The encoded protein is CASSNWGGQETQYF.

This clonotype occurred many times. V gene TRBV12-1 combines with J gene TRBJ1-2. TRBV12-1 is a recognized pseudogene. The CDR3 has 13 residues. CDR3 region: CASSFGARYGYTF. For the CDR3, the DNA is TGTGCCAGCAGCTTTGGGGCCAGATATGGCTACACCTTC.

The CDR3 coding sequence is TGCGCCAGCAGCTTTGGTGAGGGCCGGGCCTACGAGCAGTACTTC. This sequence encodes CASSFGEGRAYEQYF. The genes are TRBV5-1 and TRBJ2-7, with TRBD2 as a possible D gene (5 bases). Between the trimmed V and J ends, which lost 2 bases and 2 bases, there was a span of 14 bases. This CDR3 is 15 amino acids long. Germline CDR1 is SGHRS and CDR2 is YFSETQ.

The sample holds a few counts of this clonotype. One end of the junction fails to match germline, which may point to a read error. The DNA of the CDR3 is TGTGCCAGCAGCTCCCCCCCGCATTTT. Translation gives CASSSPPHF. The rearrangement links TRBV7-2 to TRBJ1-5; D is unclear. The CDR3 covers 9 residues. Germline lookup yields CDR1 SGHTA and CDR2 FQGNSA.

Notes on this clonotype: This may stem from a read error, because a much larger clone lies one nucleotide away. This chain uses TRBV2 with TRBJ2-7; TRBD2 might be the D (5 bases). Trimming left V 3 bases short and J 6 bases short, with 9 bases between. The CDR3 is 12 amino acids. The germline V gene encodes CDR1 SNHLY and CDR2 FYNNEI. Written as DNA, the CDR3 is TGTGCCAGCAGTGATTCGGGGTTCGAGCAGTACTTC. It specifies CASSDSGFEQYF.

This chain uses TRBV7-2 with TRBJ1-1; 10 positions match TRBD1. CDR1 and CDR2 (germline): SGHTA, FQGNSA. After removal of 2 bases from V and 0 bases from J, the junction contained 12 bases not matched to a gene. The CDR3 is 19 residues long. The CDR3 is CASSLPKGLGQGMNTEAFF. The CDR3 DNA reads as TGTGCCAGCAGCTTACCTAAGGGTTTGGGACAGGGGATGAACACTGAAGCTTTCTTT.

V and J are TRBV29-1 and TRBJ2-7; TRBD1 or TRBD2 may be the D gene (5 bases each). CDR3 length: 11 amino acids. CDR1 and CDR2 (germline): SQVTM, ANQGSEA. V was pared by 8 bases and J by 2 bases, with 10 bases between. The CDR3 DNA reads TGCAGCTTTCAGGGAGCCTACGAGCAGTACTTC. Protein: CSFQGAYEQYF.

Ten or more counts support this clonotype. This chain uses TRBV24-1 with TRBJ2-2, with D possibly matching TRBD1 (6 bases). V was trimmed by 6 bases and J by 1 base, leaving 11 bases between them. The CDR3 consists of 15 residues. Germline V lookup: CDR1 KGHDR, CDR2 SFDVKD. CDR3 sequence (DNA): TGTGCCACCAGTTCCCAGGGGTTGAACACCGGGGAGCTGTTTTTT. The encoded protein is CATSSQGLNTGELFF.

This chain uses TRBV12-3 or TRBV12-4 with TRBJ2-7; D might be TRBD2 (6 bases). V was pared by 4 bases and J by 5 bases, with 18 bases between. The CDR3 totals 15 residues. The CDR3 DNA sequence: TGTGCCAGCAGTTACGACGCTACGGGGGTTCACGAGCAGTACTTC. It yields the protein CASSYDATGVHEQYF.

The CDR3 region is CASSEGSGNTEAFF. The CDR3 DNA sequence: TGCGCCAGCAGTGAGGGGAGTGGGAACACTGAAGCTTTCTTT. The chain has TRBV10-2 and TRBJ1-1; no clear D. Trimming removed 2 bases from V and 1 base from J, with 8 bases in between. Germline-derived CDR1 and CDR2 are WSHSY and SAAADI. CDR3 size: 14 residues.

There are a few counts of this clonotype. CDR3 loop: CASKPSPTLYGYTF. CDR3 in DNA: TGTGCCAGCAAGCCGAGTCCAACTCTCTATGGCTACACCTTC. The chain joins TRBV12-3 or TRBV12-4 to TRBJ1-2, with D hard to call. V was clipped by 7 bases and J by 4 bases, with 16 bases between them. This CDR3 region has 14 residues.

The chain carries TRBV7-9 and TRBJ2-7, with 9 bases that match TRBD2. The J segment lost 2 bases and the V segment lost 6 bases, leaving 5 bases of the junction unmatched. The germline V gene encodes CDR1 SEHNR and CDR2 FQNEAQ (reference sequence). The CDR3 runs to 14 residues. CDR3 coding DNA: TGTGCCAGCAGTGGACTAGCGTATACCTACGAGCAGTACTTC. Translated: CASSGLAYTYEQYF.

This clonotype occurred many times. Mismatch with germline at one junction end may stem from a read error. The chain joins TRBV5-1 to TRBJ1-2, with D tentatively TRBD1 (5 bases). The CDR3 contains 13 residues. Germline V lookup: CDR1 SGHRS, CDR2 YFSETQ. The CDR3 is CASSLGGAYGYTF. The CDR3 nucleotides are TGTGCCAGCAGTTTAGGAGGGGCATATGGCTACACCTTC. The variable domain in full, with the rest retrieved from reference TRBV5-1 and TRBJ1-2, is KAGVTQTPRYLIKTRGQQVTLSCSPISGHRSVSWYQQTPGQGLQFLFEYFSETQRNKGNFPGRFSGRQFSNSRSEMNVSTLELGDSALYLCASSLGGAYGYTFGSGTRLTVV.

V gene TRBV7-8 combines with J gene TRBJ1-2; D is uncertain. Trimming removed 1 base from V and 1 base from J, with 10 bases in between. CDR1 is SGHVS, CDR2 FQNEAQ, per germline. This CDR3 is built from 15 residues. DNA for the CDR3: TGTGCCAGCAGCTTAGGCCCAGCTATTAACTATGGCTACACCTTC. Translation gives CASSLGPAINYGYTF.